The clone carrying this TCR beta chain appeared once. Its matching antigen is unknown. The table came from immunoSEQ multiplex PCR; TCRdb's copy has only in-frame clones and leaves some out. Of about 30,000 clones listed, roughly 82% are singletons. Trimming left V 5 bases short and J 4 bases short, with 11 bases between. Germline lookup yields CDR1 GTSNPN and CDR2 SVGIG (reference sequence). The CDR3 spans 12 residues. The data originate from a study of OX40 agonist ivuxolimab in advanced cancers. For the study at large: A history of anti-PD-1, anti-PD-L1 or anti-CTLA-4 therapy was acceptable, and approximately 40% had some. Overall study findings and caveats: Both CD4+ and CD8+ T cell populations in blood had undergone clonal expansion by week 6 at 0.1 to 3.0 mg/kg.

This specimen was CD4+ or CD8+ T cells sorted from blood, taken in a trial of the OX40 agonist ivuxolimab. The receptor was isolated from an adult with an advanced solid tumor such as melanoma, head and neck, liver or kidney cancer. V usage is TRBV30 and J usage is TRBJ1-1, with TRBD1 as a possible D gene (6 bases). The CDR3 region is CAWQGGGTEAFF. For the CDR3, the DNA is TGTGCCTGGCAAGGGGGAGGCACTGAAGCTTTCTTT. Together with reference TRBV30 and TRBJ1-1, the CDR3 gives the full variable domain: SQTIHQWPATLVQPVGSPLSLECTVEGTSNPNLYWYRQAAGRGLQLLFYSVGIGQISSEVPQNLSASRPQDRQFILSSKKLLLSDSGFYLCAWQGGGTEAFFGQGTRLTVV.